These T cell receptor beta chains were read from a single sample in a study of Tregs in tolerant kidney transplant recipients. Sequencing used immunoSEQ multiplex PCR; TCRdb keeps in-frame clones, though not all of them. The sample holds roughly 70,000 clones, around 87% seen once. The starting material was CD4+ T cells from blood (PBMCs), obtained 6 months after the transplant. The source is a human patient who received a combined kidney and bone marrow transplant. The graft donor may account for some of the T cells. CDR3s include the opening cysteine and the closing phenylalanine or tryptophan. D genes are given only for firm matches. Not every row has a clone size; where given, it reads once, few, many or a size class.

cdr3_nt	cdr3_aa	d_call	clone_size	v_call	j_call
TGTGCCAGCAGCCTGGCCGGGACAGGGATCTCCTTC	CASSLAGTGISF	TRBD1	.	TRBV28	TRBJ1-2
TGTGCCAGCAGCTTAGTCGGGGAGGGAAACACCATATATTTT	CASSLVGEGNTIYF	.	few	TRBV7-9	TRBJ1-3
TGTGCCAGCGCAACAGGGGGCACTGAAGCTTTCTTT	CASATGGTEAFF	TRBD1	.	TRBV18	TRBJ1-1
TGTGCCAGCAGTGGCCGGAGGGCCTACGAGCAGTACTTC	CASSGRRAYEQYF	.	.	TRBV6-5	TRBJ2-7
TGTGCCAGCAGTGAATTGGAGGGAGGGTCTTACGAGCAGTACTTC	CASSELEGGSYEQYF	TRBD2	.	TRBV25-1	TRBJ2-7
TGTGCCAGCAGCCCCTATCGACAGGAGAACTATGGCTACACCTTC	CASSPYRQENYGYTF	.	.	TRBV7-2	TRBJ1-2
TGTGCCAGCTCAACACAGGGGGTCAGCTACGAGCAGTACTTC	CASSTQGVSYEQYF	TRBD1	.	TRBV18	TRBJ2-7
TGTGCCAGCAGCTTAGTCCCCAGGATGCCCACCGGGGAGCTGTTTTTT	CASSLVPRMPTGELFF	.	.	TRBV7-9	TRBJ2-2
TGTGCCACCAGCAGCGAACAGGGTAAGGACTACGAGCAGTACTTC	CATSSEQGKDYEQYF	.	.	TRBV15	TRBJ2-7
TGTGCCAGCAACTCCGAATACAGGGCCGCTACTGAAGCTTTCTTT	CASNSEYRAATEAFF	.	medium-sized	TRBV6-5	TRBJ1-1
TGTGCCAGCAGCGTAGAGGGCCGCTGGGACAGGAGAACTGAAGCTTTCTTT	CASSVEGRWDRRTEAFF	TRBD1	.	TRBV9	TRBJ1-1
TGCGCCAGCAGCCACCGTCGGGGACTCGAGCAGTACTTC	CASSHRRGLEQYF	.	.	TRBV4-3	TRBJ2-7
TGTGCCATCAGTGAGTCGGGACTAGCGGGCTCCTACGAGCAGTACTTC	CAISESGLAGSYEQYF	TRBD2	.	TRBV10-3	TRBJ2-7
TGTGCCAGCAGTTCCCTAGGGCGACAGGGGTTCAACGAGCAGTACTTC	CASSSLGRQGFNEQYF	TRBD1	.	TRBV27	TRBJ2-7
TGTGCCAACCGATCAGGCAGCCTGCAAGCTAACTATGGCTACACCTTC	CANRSGSLQANYGYTF	.	.	TRBV19	TRBJ1-2
TGTGCCAGTAGTATGTCAGGGAATACCGGGGAGCTGTTTTTT	CASSMSGNTGELFF	.	.	TRBV19	TRBJ2-2
TGTGCCAGCAGCTCGGGTGCGCGGGGTGAAAAACTGTTTTTT	CASSSGARGEKLFF	.	.	TRBV6-5	TRBJ1-4
TGTGCCTGGAGTGCCCAATGGACAGGGGACACCGGGGAGCTGTTTTTT	CAWSAQWTGDTGELFF	TRBD1	.	TRBV30	TRBJ2-2
TGTGCCAGCAGCCTCAAACAGGGTGTAGGTGTCAACTATGGCTACACCTTC	CASSLKQGVGVNYGYTF	.	.	TRBV7-2	TRBJ1-2
TGCGCCAGCAGCTTGGACCCGGGTGAAAAACTGTTTTTT	CASSLDPGEKLFF	.	.	TRBV5-1	TRBJ1-4
TGTGCCAGCAGCTTGGCCAGGAACACCGGGGAGCTGTTTTTT	CASSLARNTGELFF	.	.	TRBV5-4	TRBJ2-2
TGTGCCAGCAGCTTACCAGTTCTAGATACGCAGTATTTT	CASSLPVLDTQYF	.	.	TRBV7-3	TRBJ2-3
TGCAGCCACTCCCGGACAGGGGGTGAGACCCAGTACTTC	CSHSRTGGETQYF	TRBD1	once	TRBV29-1	TRBJ2-5
TGTGCCAGCAGTTCGCCTTCGGAGCCGGGAAACACCATATATTTT	CASSSPSEPGNTIYF	.	.	TRBV6-5	TRBJ1-3
TGTGCCAGCAGCTTAAGGGGGGGGACCCAGTACTTC	CASSLRGGTQYF	TRBD2	.	TRBV7-3	TRBJ2-5
TGTGCCAGCTTTTTTACCGGGACAGGGGCCCCATCTAACTATGGCTACACCTTC	CASFFTGTGAPSNYGYTF	TRBD1	.	TRBV2	TRBJ1-2
TGTGCCAGCAGCTCCACGACAGGGTGGGTCTATGGCTACACCTTC	CASSSTTGWVYGYTF	TRBD1	.	TRBV5-5	TRBJ1-2
TGCGCCAGCAGCCCGGGACAGGGGCATGGCTACACCTTC	CASSPGQGHGYTF	TRBD1	.	TRBV5-1	TRBJ1-2
TGCGCCAGCAGCCTCATAACTTCCGGGGGATACAATGAGCAGTTCTTC	CASSLITSGGYNEQFF	.	.	TRBV5-1	TRBJ2-1
TGTGCCAGCCGCGGAATTTTGGATACGCAGTATTTT	CASRGILDTQYF	.	.	TRBV6-1	TRBJ2-3
TGTGCCAGCAAAAAAGGGGGCGATGTGGAGACCCAGTACTTC	CASKKGGDVETQYF	TRBD1	.	TRBV6-5	TRBJ2-5
TGTGCTAGTGGTTTGTCTAGTATGGGTACAGATACGCAGTATTTT	CASGLSSMGTDTQYF	.	.	TRBV12-5	TRBJ2-3
TGTGCCAGCAGCAACACCACAGAAACTGGAAACACCATATATTTT	CASSNTTETGNTIYF	.	few	TRBV21-1	TRBJ1-3
TGTGCCAGCAGCTTAGGATCCAGGGTTCAGCCCCAGCATTTT	CASSLGSRVQPQHF	.	.	TRBV7-8	TRBJ1-5
TGTGCCAGCAGTCTCGGGACTAGCGGATACAATGAGCAGTTCTTC	CASSLGTSGYNEQFF	TRBD2	medium-sized	TRBV2	TRBJ2-1
TGTGCCAGCAGTGCCCACAGGGGTGGCGAGCAGTACTTC	CASSAHRGGEQYF	TRBD1	once	TRBV27	TRBJ2-7
TGTGCCAGCTCCCCAACTCCGGGTCGGGGGTACGAGCAGTACTTC	CASSPTPGRGYEQYF	.	.	TRBV18	TRBJ2-7
TGTGCCAGCAGCCAAGCGACAGGGTACGGCTACACCTTC	CASSQATGYGYTF	TRBD1	.	TRBV16	TRBJ1-2
TGTGCCAGCAGCTTAGGTTCGGCAGATACGCAGTATTTT	CASSLGSADTQYF	.	.	TRBV11-3	TRBJ2-3
TGTGCCATCAGGAAGGGACAGGTAGTAGATTCACCCCTCCACTTT	CAIRKGQVVDSPLHF	TRBD1	few	TRBV10-3	TRBJ1-6
TGTGCCAGCAGCAGCCGGGACAGGGGTATCTACGAGCAGTACTTC	CASSSRDRGIYEQYF	TRBD1	once	TRBV28	TRBJ2-7